This paragraph reports one TCR beta chain. Its antigen is not identified. This record belongs to a study of shared clonotypes between healthy human individuals. Study conclusions and caveats: Naive subsets generally had larger estimated richness than memory subsets.

Assay execution proceeded at the deep level. Profiled with immunoSEQ multiplex PCR; TCRdb holds only in-frame clones, not every one. The data hold roughly 1,500,000 clones, with approximately 98% observed a single time. Germline CDR1 reads SGHTA; CDR2 reads FQGTGA. The ends were cut back, 3 bases at V and 5 bases at J, with 10 bases in the middle. The CDR3 loop spans 13 amino acids. The clonotype was recovered from a man aged 25 to 40 in good health. The rearrangement links TRBV7-3 to TRBJ1-2; D may be TRBD1 (6 bases). Sequencing was done on a sample of naive CD4+ T cells sorted from blood. The subset here: CD45RA+ positively selected. In DNA form, the CDR3 reads TGTGCCAGCAGCTTGTTCCAGGGGTATGGCTACACCTTC. Translation: CASSLFQGYGYTF.